Shown below are 3 T cell receptor beta chains from a single sample sequenced in a study of T cell repertoires in cytomegalovirus infection. MiXCR was run by TCRdb on the reads, yielding one entry per CDR3 protein. The sample holds 300,000 or so distinct CDR3 sequences, about 26% seen once. The sequenced material came from PBMCs. The source is a human donor in good health (CMV status not recorded). Some clones in this sample may be carry-over from other donors' samples.

The table lists this clonotype with a few counts. This chain connects TRBV19 to TRBJ2-1; TRBD2 is a possible D gene (6 bases). The V end lost 5 bases, the J end lost 0 bases, and 11 bases lay between the germline ends. CDR3 length equals 15 residues. Germline lookup yields CDR1 LNHDA and CDR2 SQIVND (reference sequence). CDR3 DNA sequence: TGTGCCAGTAGTTATCGCGGGACCTCCTACAATGAGCAGTTCTTC. Translating gives CASSYRGTSYNEQFF. Full variable domain (rest looked up from reference TRBV19 and TRBJ2-1): DGGITQSPKYLFRKEGQNVTLSCEQNLNHDAMYWYRQDPGQGLRLIYYSQIVNDFQKGDIAEGYSVSREKKESFPLTVTSAQKNPTAFYLCASSYRGTSYNEQFFGPGTRLTVL.

This clonotype came up many times. The chain links TRBV7-6 to TRBJ1-1; no firm D call. CDR1 is SGHVS and CDR2 is FNYEAQ in the germline V gene. This CDR3 spans 13 amino acids. V lost 1 base, J lost 4 bases, and 7 bases lay in between. CDR3 sequence reads: CASSLDITTEAFF. The CDR3, as DNA: TGTGCCAGCAGCTTAGACATAACCACTGAAGCTTTCTTT.

The chain is built from TRBV28 and TRBJ2-3; D is uncertain. The CDR3 is 12 amino acids. Germline lookup yields CDR1 MDHEN and CDR2 SYDVKM. V was shortened by 3 bases and J by 6 bases, with 7 bases between the two germline ends. The CDR3 DNA sequence: TGTGCCAGCAGTTTGGTGAAGGATACGCAGTATTTT. As protein: CASSLVKDTQYF.